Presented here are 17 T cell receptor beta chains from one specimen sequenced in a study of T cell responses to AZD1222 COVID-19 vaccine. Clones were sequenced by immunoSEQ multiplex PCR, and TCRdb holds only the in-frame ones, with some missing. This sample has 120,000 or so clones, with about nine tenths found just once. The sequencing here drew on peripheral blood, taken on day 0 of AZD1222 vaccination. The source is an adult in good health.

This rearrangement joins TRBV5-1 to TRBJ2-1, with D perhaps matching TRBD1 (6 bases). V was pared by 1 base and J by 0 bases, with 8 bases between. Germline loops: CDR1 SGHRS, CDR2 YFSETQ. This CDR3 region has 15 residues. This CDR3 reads CASSLTGSSYNEQFF. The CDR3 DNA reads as TGCGCCAGCAGCTTGACAGGGAGCTCCTACAATGAGCAGTTCTTC.

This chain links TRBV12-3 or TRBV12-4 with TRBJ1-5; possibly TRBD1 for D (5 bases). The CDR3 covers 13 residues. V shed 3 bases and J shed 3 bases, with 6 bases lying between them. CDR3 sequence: CASSLGVNQPQHF. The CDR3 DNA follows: TGTGCCAGCAGTTTGGGGGTCAATCAGCCCCAGCATTTT.

CDR3 region: CASSIFGQPQHF. CDR3 DNA: TGTGCCAGTAGTATATTCGGTCAGCCCCAGCATTTT. The chain joins TRBV19 to TRBJ1-5; D not certain. This CDR3 spans 12 amino acids. Between the trimmed V and J ends, which lost 2 bases and 6 bases, there was a span of 5 bases. Germline values: CDR1 LNHDA, CDR2 SQIVND (reference sequence).

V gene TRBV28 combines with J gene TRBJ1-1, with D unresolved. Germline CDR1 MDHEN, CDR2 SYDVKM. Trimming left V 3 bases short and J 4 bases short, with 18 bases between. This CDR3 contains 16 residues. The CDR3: CASSFPTMGLSTEAFF. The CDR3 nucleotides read TGTGCCAGCAGTTTTCCCACAATGGGGTTGAGCACTGAAGCTTTCTTT.

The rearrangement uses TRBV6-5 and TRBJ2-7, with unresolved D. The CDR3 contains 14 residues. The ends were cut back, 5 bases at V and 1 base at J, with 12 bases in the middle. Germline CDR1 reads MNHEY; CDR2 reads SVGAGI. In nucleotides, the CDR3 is TGTGCCAGCAGTATGTCGACGGGTTCCTACGAGCAGTACTTC. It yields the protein CASSMSTGSYEQYF.

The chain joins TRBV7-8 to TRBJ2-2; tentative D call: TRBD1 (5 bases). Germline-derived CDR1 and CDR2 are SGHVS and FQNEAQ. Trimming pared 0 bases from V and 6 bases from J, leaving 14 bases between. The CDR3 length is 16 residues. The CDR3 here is CASSLAGRPSPGELFF. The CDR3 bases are TGTGCCAGCAGCTTAGCGGGGCGGCCGAGCCCCGGGGAGCTGTTTTTT.

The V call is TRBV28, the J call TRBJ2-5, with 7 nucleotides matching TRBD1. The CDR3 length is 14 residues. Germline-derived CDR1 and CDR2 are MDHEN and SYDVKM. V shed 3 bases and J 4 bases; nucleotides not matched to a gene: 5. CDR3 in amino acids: CASSFEGGRETQYF. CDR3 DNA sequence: TGTGCCAGCAGTTTCGAAGGGGGCAGAGAGACCCAGTACTTC.

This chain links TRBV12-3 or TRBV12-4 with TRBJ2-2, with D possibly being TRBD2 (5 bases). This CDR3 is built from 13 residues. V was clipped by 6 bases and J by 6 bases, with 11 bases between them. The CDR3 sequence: CASRPEGSGELFF. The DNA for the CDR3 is TGTGCCAGCAGGCCCGAGGGTTCCGGGGAGCTGTTTTTT.

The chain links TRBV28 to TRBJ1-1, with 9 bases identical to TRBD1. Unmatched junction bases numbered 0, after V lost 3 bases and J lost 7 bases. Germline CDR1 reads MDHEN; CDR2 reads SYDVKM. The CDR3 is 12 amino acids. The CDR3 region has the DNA TGTGCCAGCAGTTTGGGACAGGGTGAAGCTTTCTTT. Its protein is CASSLGQGEAFF.

The CDR3 region is CASSTGRNSPLHF. CDR3 sequence (DNA): TGCGCCAGCAGCACGGGACGTAATTCACCCCTCCACTTT. The chain uses TRBV10-1 and TRBJ1-6, with a weak D call TRBD1 (5 bases). Trimming removed 6 bases at V and 6 bases at J, with 9 bases between. Germline V gene data show CDR1 as WNHNN and CDR2 as SYGVQD (reference sequence). The CDR3 has 13 residues.

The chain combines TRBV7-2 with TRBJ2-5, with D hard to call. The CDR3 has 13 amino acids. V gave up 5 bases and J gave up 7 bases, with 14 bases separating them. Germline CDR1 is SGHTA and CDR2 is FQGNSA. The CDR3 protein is CASSPDPQLTQYF. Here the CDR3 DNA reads TGTGCCAGCAGCCCTGACCCCCAGTTGACCCAGTACTTC.

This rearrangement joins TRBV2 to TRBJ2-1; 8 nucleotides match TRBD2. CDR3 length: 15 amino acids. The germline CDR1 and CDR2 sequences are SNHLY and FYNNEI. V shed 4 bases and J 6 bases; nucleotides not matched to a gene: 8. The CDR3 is CASSADGLASNEQFF. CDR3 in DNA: TGTGCCAGCAGTGCGGACGGACTAGCTTCCAATGAGCAGTTCTTC.

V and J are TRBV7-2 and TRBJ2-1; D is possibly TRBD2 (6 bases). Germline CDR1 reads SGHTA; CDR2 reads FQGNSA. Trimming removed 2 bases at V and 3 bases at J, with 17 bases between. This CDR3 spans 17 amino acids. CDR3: CASSLISSAPYYNEQFF. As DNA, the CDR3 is TGTGCCAGCAGCTTAATTTCTAGCGCACCCTACTACAATGAGCAGTTCTTC.

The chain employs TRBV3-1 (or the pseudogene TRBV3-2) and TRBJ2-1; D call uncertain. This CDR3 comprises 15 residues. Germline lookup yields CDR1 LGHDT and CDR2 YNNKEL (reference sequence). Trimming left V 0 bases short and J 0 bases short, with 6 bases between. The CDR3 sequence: CASSQDPSSYNEQFF. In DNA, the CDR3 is TGTGCCAGCAGCCAAGACCCCAGCTCCTACAATGAGCAGTTCTTC.

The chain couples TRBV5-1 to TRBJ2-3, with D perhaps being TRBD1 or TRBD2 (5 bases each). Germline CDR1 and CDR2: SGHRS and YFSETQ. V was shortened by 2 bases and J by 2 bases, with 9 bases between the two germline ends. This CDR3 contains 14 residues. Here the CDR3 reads CASSLGDVTDTQYF. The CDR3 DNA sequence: TGCGCCAGCAGCTTAGGGGACGTCACAGATACGCAGTATTTT.

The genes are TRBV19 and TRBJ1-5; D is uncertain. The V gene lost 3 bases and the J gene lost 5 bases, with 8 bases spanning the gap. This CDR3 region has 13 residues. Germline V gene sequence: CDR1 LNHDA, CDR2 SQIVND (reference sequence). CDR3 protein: CASSIQRDQPQHF. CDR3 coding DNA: TGTGCCAGTAGTATTCAACGCGATCAGCCCCAGCATTTT. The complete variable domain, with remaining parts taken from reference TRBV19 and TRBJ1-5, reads DGGITQSPKYLFRKEGQNVTLSCEQNLNHDAMYWYRQDPGQGLRLIYYSQIVNDFQKGDIAEGYSVSREKKESFPLTVTSAQKNPTAFYLCASSIQRDQPQHFGDGTRLSIL.

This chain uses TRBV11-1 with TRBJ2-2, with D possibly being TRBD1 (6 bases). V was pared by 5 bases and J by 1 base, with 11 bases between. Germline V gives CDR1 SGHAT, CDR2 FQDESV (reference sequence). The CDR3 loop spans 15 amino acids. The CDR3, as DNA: TGTGCCAGCAGCCCAGGGACACGGAACACCGGGGAGCTGTTTTTT. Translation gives CASSPGTRNTGELFF.